This TCR beta chain was identified during a study of blood T cell repertoires in COVID-19. Study details: PBMCs, B-cell-depleted T cells, or T cells provided the cDNA or gDNA that made up the material.

Assay: immunoSEQ multiplex PCR; the TCRdb copy retains only in-frame clones and omits some. This sample has roughly 72,000 clones, with roughly 85% found just once. The V end was cut by 2 bases, the J end by 5 bases, with 13 bases between. Germline V gives CDR1 MNHEY, CDR2 SVGAGI. There are 15 residues in the CDR3. The clonotype originates from a human donor in a cohort sampled during active COVID-19. The sample comprised peripheral blood. The chain couples TRBV6-5 to TRBJ2-1; maybe TRBD2 (6 bases). The CDR3 protein is CASSYDRVADNEQFF. CDR3 DNA: TGTGCCAGCAGTTACGATAGGGTAGCGGACAATGAGCAGTTCTTC.